This T cell receptor beta chain was captured in a study of blood T cell repertoires in COVID-19. Study-wide context: The United States, Italy and Spain provided the acute and convalescent COVID-19 samples. Sources were T cells, B-cell-depleted T cells, or PBMCs; the material itself was cDNA or gDNA.

In the original analysis: Reference gene primer amplification gave nucleated cell count estimates. The protocol was immunoSEQ multiplex PCR, while the TCRdb copy is restricted to in-frame clones and leaves out a portion. The DNA was the basis for D and trimming; V, J and clone size are from that table. The profile shows fewer than 300,000 clones, 65% to 85% of them singletons. About this clone itself: The sample contains more than one DNA sequence encoding this CDR3.

V was shortened by 2 bases and J by 2 bases, with 9 bases between the two germline ends. Germline-derived CDR1 and CDR2 are LGHDT and YNNKEL (reference sequence). The CDR3 is made up of 14 amino acids. The chain is built from TRBV3-1 (or the pseudogene TRBV3-2) and TRBJ1-1; D is unresolved. Material for sequencing was peripheral blood. The sequence was obtained from a man aged 80 or over with acute or convalescent COVID-19. CDR3 loop: CASSQRQANTEAFF. CDR3 nucleotide sequence: TGTGCCAGCAGCCAACGTCAGGCAAACACTGAAGCTTTCTTT.